The 15 T cell receptor beta chains given below trace back to one sample, sequenced in a study of blood T cell repertoires in COVID-19. The assay was immunoSEQ multiplex PCR, and TCRdb's table has in-frame clones only and misses some. Found here are roughly 150,000 clones, around nine tenths of them singletons; the top ten hold more than 5%. Sequencing used peripheral blood. These receptors were obtained from a human donor in a cohort sampled during active COVID-19.

This chain connects TRBV2 to TRBJ2-1, with D perhaps matching TRBD2 (5 bases). V was trimmed by 8 bases and J by 6 bases, leaving 8 bases between them. Germline V gene lookup returns CDR1 SNHLY and CDR2 FYNNEI. There are 11 residues in the CDR3. In nucleotides, the CDR3 is TGTGCCAGCCCCCGGGGCAATGAGCAGTTCTTC. Its protein product is CASPRGNEQFF.

The genes are TRBV10-1 and TRBJ1-1; possibly TRBD1 for D (5 bases). The V gene's germline CDR1 is WNHNN and CDR2 SYGVQD (reference sequence). This CDR3 comprises 13 residues. V gave up 2 bases and J gave up 11 bases, with 15 bases separating them. This CDR3 reads CASSEDSGAAAFF. The CDR3 DNA reads TGCGCCAGCAGTGAGGATAGCGGGGCAGCCGCTTTCTTT.

This clone occurred once. V is TRBV19 and J is TRBJ1-4; tentatively, D is TRBD1 (5 bases). Looked up from germline, CDR1 is LNHDA and CDR2 is SQIVND (reference sequence). V lost 5 bases and J 8 bases, leaving 12 bases between the germline ends. The CDR3 consists of 13 residues. CDR3 protein: CASSSAGREKLFF. Written as DNA, the CDR3 is TGTGCCAGTAGTTCGGCAGGGCGAGAAAAACTGTTTTTT.

The rearrangement links TRBV11-1 to TRBJ2-7; D is uncertain. The CDR3 has 13 amino acids. In germline, CDR1 is SGHAT, CDR2 FQDESV (reference sequence). The V and J ends lost 2 bases and 0 bases respectively, with 5 bases between them. The CDR3 spells CASSLSPSYEQYF. The DNA for the CDR3 is TGTGCCAGCAGCTTAAGCCCCTCCTACGAGCAGTACTTC.

CDR3 in amino acids: CASSSGTAMNTEAFF. In DNA form, the CDR3 reads TGTGCCAGCAGCTCAGGGACAGCTATGAACACTGAAGCTTTCTTT. This chain joins TRBV5-4 and TRBJ1-1; 7 nucleotides match TRBD1. The CDR3 loop spans 15 amino acids. Germline V gene data show CDR1 as SGHNT and CDR2 as YYREEE (reference sequence). V shed 3 bases and J 0 bases; nucleotides not matched to a gene: 5.

The chain is built from TRBV6-2 or TRBV6-3 and TRBJ2-5, with 12 bases lining up with TRBD2. The CDR3 length is 17 residues. Trimming took 5 bases from V and 7 from J; bases not matched to a gene: 14. Per germline, CDR1 MNHEY and CDR2 SVGEGT. The CDR3 DNA is TGTGCCAGCAGTCCCGTTACTAGCGGGGGGCCCAAGGGGACCCAGTACTTC. As protein: CASSPVTSGGPKGTQYF.

This sequence joins TRBV7-9 and TRBJ1-3; unclear D gene. The CDR3 is made up of 16 amino acids. Germline loops: CDR1 SEHNR, CDR2 FQNEAQ (reference sequence). The V gene lost 5 bases and the J gene lost 0 bases, with 14 bases spanning the gap. CDR3 coding DNA: TGTGCCAGCAGCCCACGCGGGCCGGGCTCTGGAAACACCATATATTTT. The encoded protein is CASSPRGPGSGNTIYF.

This clone appeared once. CDR3 residues: CAISDPAATTGELFF. CDR3 in DNA: TGTGCCATCAGTGATCCGGCGGCCACTACCGGGGAGCTGTTTTTT. V and J are TRBV10-3 and TRBJ2-2; D ambiguous. V was trimmed by 3 bases and J by 5 bases, leaving 13 bases between them. Germline loops: CDR1 ENHRY, CDR2 SYGVKD. This CDR3 region has 15 residues.

For this clone: Other DNA sequences of this sample code for an identical CDR3. J is TRBJ1-2 and V is TRBV18; 8 bases line up with TRBD1. CDR1 and CDR2 (germline): KGHSH, LQKENI. The CDR3 loop spans 14 amino acids. V lost 2 bases, J lost 4 bases, and 3 bases stayed unmatched. The CDR3 spells CASSPEDRAYGYTF. CDR3 coding DNA: TGTGCCAGCTCACCAGAGGACAGGGCCTATGGCTACACCTTC.

The J gene is TRBJ2-7, the V gene TRBV10-2; 10 bases agree with TRBD1. The CDR3 has 14 residues. The V gene's germline CDR1 is WSHSY and CDR2 SAAADI. J was trimmed by 5 bases and V by 7 bases; bases with no gene match: 8. CDR3: CASNKGQGENEQYF. In nucleotides, the CDR3 is TGCGCCAGCAATAAAGGACAGGGGGAGAACGAGCAGTACTTC.

V usage is TRBV5-1 and J usage is TRBJ1-6; 9 positions agree with TRBD1. The CDR3 covers 18 residues. In germline, CDR1 is SGHRS, CDR2 YFSETQ. V lost 0 bases, J lost 6 bases, and 10 bases stayed unmatched. DNA for the CDR3: TGCGCCAGCAGCTTGGGACCCAAAACAGGGGGCGGTAATTCACCCCTCCACTTT. This gives the protein CASSLGPKTGGGNSPLHF.

The chain uses TRBV6-5 and TRBJ2-7, with TRBD2 matching 11 bases. Trimming took 2 bases from V and 2 from J; bases not matched to a gene: 5. In germline, CDR1 is MNHEY, CDR2 SVGAGI. The CDR3 extends over 16 amino acids. The DNA of the CDR3 is TGTGCCAGCAGTTACCGGGGACTAGCGGAGACCTACGAGCAGTACTTC. Protein sequence: CASSYRGLAETYEQYF.

V usage is TRBV5-1 and J usage is TRBJ2-2, with D maybe TRBD1 (5 bases). Trimming pared 0 bases from V and 5 bases from J, leaving 14 bases between. The germline gives CDR1 SGHRS, CDR2 YFSETQ. The CDR3 is made up of 16 amino acids. CDR3 sequence: CASSLEGAGRTGELFF. CDR3 bases: TGCGCCAGCAGCTTGGAAGGGGCAGGGCGAACCGGGGAGCTGTTTTTT.

The chain uses TRBV19 and TRBJ2-7; a possible D gene is TRBD2 (5 bases). Germline V gene lookup returns CDR1 LNHDA and CDR2 SQIVND (reference sequence). V was cut by 3 bases and J by 6 bases, with 18 bases left in between. The CDR3 length is 15 residues. Here the CDR3 reads CASSIRAGQVGEQYF. CDR3 nucleotides: TGTGCCAGTAGTATTCGCGCGGGTCAAGTCGGCGAGCAGTACTTC.

V usage is TRBV28 and J usage is TRBJ2-7, with D perhaps TRBD2 (6 bases). V gave up 5 bases and J gave up 4 bases, with 24 bases separating them. This CDR3 is built from 17 residues. In germline, CDR1 is MDHEN, CDR2 SYDVKM. The CDR3 DNA reads TGTGCCAGCAGTCCCCTCCTGCAGGGTAGAGGAGGGTACGAGCAGTACTTC. Encoded protein: CASSPLLQGRGGYEQYF.